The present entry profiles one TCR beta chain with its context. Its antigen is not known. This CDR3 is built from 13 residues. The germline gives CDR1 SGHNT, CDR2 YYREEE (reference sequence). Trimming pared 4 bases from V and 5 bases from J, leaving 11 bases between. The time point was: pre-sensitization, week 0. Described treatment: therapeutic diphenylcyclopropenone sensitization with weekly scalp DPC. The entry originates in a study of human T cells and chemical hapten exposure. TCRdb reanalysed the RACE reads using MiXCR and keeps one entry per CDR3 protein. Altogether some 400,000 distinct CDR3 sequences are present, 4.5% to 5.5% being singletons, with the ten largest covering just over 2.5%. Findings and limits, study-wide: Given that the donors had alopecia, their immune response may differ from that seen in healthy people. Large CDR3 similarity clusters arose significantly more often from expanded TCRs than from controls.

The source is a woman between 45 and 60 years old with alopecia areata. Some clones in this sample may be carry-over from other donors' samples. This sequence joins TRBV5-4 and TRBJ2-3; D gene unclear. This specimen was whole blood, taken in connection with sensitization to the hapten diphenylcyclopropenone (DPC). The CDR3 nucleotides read TGTGCCAGCAGCCAGCCCTTTGGAGATACGCAGTATTTT. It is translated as CASSQPFGDTQYF. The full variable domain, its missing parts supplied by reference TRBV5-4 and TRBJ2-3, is ETGVTQSPTHLIKTRGQQVTLRCSSQSGHNTVSWYQQALGQGPQFIFQYYREEENGRGNFPPRFSGLQFPNYSSELNVNALELDDSALYLCASSQPFGDTQYFGPGTRLTVL.